This entry describes one T cell receptor (beta chain). This clone came up a few times. The antigen it binds to is not known. Per-nucleotide qualities are absent, and no much larger clonotype sits a single base away. The cohort consisted of approximately 670 healthy bone marrow donors. All cohort members were sampled while nominally healthy, although unrecorded immune exposures were likely present. The donor was CMV seropositive and belonged to the group of some 290 seropositive cohort members. Every donor gave a peripheral blood sample, and the peripheral blood mononuclear cells from that sample were used for TCR beta sequencing. The Qiagen DNeasy Blood Extraction Kit was used to extract genomic DNA from the blood cell samples. The library was generated by the immunoSEQ multiplex PCR assay. A mixture of 60 forward primers for TCR Vbeta segments and 13 reverse primers for TCR Jbeta segments was used in the multiplex PCR. A multiplex PCR assay on genomic DNA amplified the CDR3 region of rearranged TCR beta genes. Amplified TCR beta libraries were sequenced as 87-base-pair reads on the Illumina HiSeq System. As for the authors' bioinformatics: A later analysis tallied tens of millions of unique TCR beta chains across the 600 to 700 repertoires, and approximately 12 million of those chains were shared by two or more donors. Raw reads were error-corrected and collapsed into unique sequences by a nearest-neighbor algorithm in which closely related sequences were merged to remove PCR and sequencing errors. To assign V, D and J gene segments, CDR3 sequences were aligned to IMGT reference sequences. For a sequence to be retained, a match of at least six nucleotides was required to both a V gene segment and a J gene segment. A rearrangement was called productive if the CDR3 had no stop codons and remained in frame with V and J, and every other rearrangement was called non-productive. CDR3 was defined according to IMGT convention as the region running from the second conserved V-encoded cysteine to the conserved J-encoded phenylalanine. In an earlier analysis of more than 550 of the donors, sequences lacking an unambiguous match to a single V gene segment were excluded. In an earlier analysis of more than 500 of the donors, a V segment was called functional when productive rearrangements were above 56.7%, and segregating when the standard deviation between donors exceeded 5%. A statistical classification framework was developed to diagnose cytomegalovirus status using the catalog of TCR beta chain sequences. In a later analysis, V and J genes were assigned by comparing TCR nucleotide sequences against IMGT/GENE-DB human TR gene sequences. In a later analysis, CDR3 sequences and most-parsimonious VDJ recombination scenarios were assigned using the TCRdist pipeline. In a later analysis, every TCR beta chain was defined by the combination of its CDR3 amino acid sequence and its V-gene family, and reads without a unique V-gene family were dropped. As a way to deal with suspected cross-contamination and a sequencing artifact, a later analysis dropped nearly 600 nucleotide sequences that were highly shared and had low generation probability. A later analysis calculated a clonal expansion index for each public chain from normalized within-repertoire ranks of inferred template counts. Generation probabilities in a later analysis came from a VDJ recombination model fitted to out-of-frame rearrangements, and those results were checked against IGoR. A later analysis scored TCR-TCR, TCR-HLA and TCR-CMV co-occurrence with hypergeometric tests, applying a repertoire-size bias correction to TCR pairs. A later analysis estimated false discovery rates by permuting HLA or CMV assignments 20 times. In a later analysis, co-occurring TCRs were grouped with DBSCAN, and TCRdist sequence similarity was added when clustering was performed within HLA-allele-positive subsets. Repertoires with fewer than 30,000 or more than 120,000 public chains, plus five repertoires with anomalous nucleotide sharing, were excluded from co-occurrence clustering. What TCRdb holds here is the immuneACCESS table cut down to in-frame rearrangements. Part of the clones is not present; checked against another copy, under half of the missing clones reflect an unresolved V gene, and the others are unexplained. V and J calls and clone size are given by that table; D and trimming were obtained from the DNA. In all, the sample holds approximately 190,000 clones, and 70% to 90% of those were seen once. Just over 2% of the sample belongs to the ten largest clones.

The CDR3 numbers 14 residues from cysteine through phenylalanine. Here the CDR3 DNA is all that survives: 42 bases in frame from base 1. CDR1 and CDR2, looked up from the germline V gene, are SGDLS and YYNGEE. Germline trimming: 2 bases from V, 3 bases from J; junction bases outside gene matches: 4. The record originates from a study of cytomegalovirus exposure and HLA in healthy donors (TCRdb year 2017). At the level of the whole study: In an earlier analysis of under 600 of the donors, approximately 260 Gb of sequence data and approximately 100 million unique TCR beta sequences from about 179 million T cells were reported. Approximately 300 gigabases of sequencing data and around 85 million unique TCR sequences made up an early release that covered 640 HLA-typed donors. Among the roughly 430 genotyped donors, around 81% belonged to the genetic ancestry cluster associated with self-reported Caucasian donors. The study aimed to test whether signatures of past pathogen exposure could be identified by cataloging public T cell receptors. The study profiled the T cell repertoires of around 700 subjects by immunosequencing and related them to cytomegalovirus serostatus. Along with the roughly 700-subject first cohort, a separate validation cohort of roughly 110 different subjects was used. The study combined high-throughput TCR immunosequencing, statistical association of individual TCRs with disease status, and machine learning to predict cytomegalovirus infection status. To study patterns of TCR occurrence, a later analysis re-analyzed previously published TCR beta repertoires from hundreds of donors and added high-resolution HLA genotyping. In the later analysis, no new phenotypic data were used to find candidate immune exposures; instead, reliance was placed on TCR beta sequences and their occurrence across donors. An earlier analysis of about 620 of the donors applied high-throughput TCR beta sequencing to assess whether each TCR beta V gene segment acted as functional or pseudogenic. Donor age, sex, ethnicity and CMV serostatus were collected together with the repertoire data. A later genetic analysis took genome-wide SNP genotypes for about 65% of the roughly 670 donors and used that subset as a discovery cohort. All discovery cohort repertoires had been generated using a single sequencing platform. Class I and class II HLA loci were covered by the typing at four-digit resolution. The number of donors typed differed by locus, with about 629-640 for A, B, C, DRB1 and DQB1, roughly 520 for DQA1, 606 for DPA1, and under 490 for DPB1. Roughly five DR-DQ haplotypes were handled as single units for association and clustering, since linkage in the cohort was strong. On average, around 240,000 unique TCR beta nucleotide sequences were sequenced per donor among fewer than 500 genotyped donors of the cohort, with about 19% of those sequences being non-productive. Paper-wide results and their limitations: The classifier was reported to diagnose cytomegalovirus status with high specificity and sensitivity in both the original and validation cohorts. In a later genetic analysis, a missense DCLRE1C variant was associated with V-gene and J-gene trimming of TCR beta chains, and the association was replicated in an independent cohort. Most TCR sequences were seen in very few donors, while some public TCRs were found in many individuals. In this cohort, only TCR beta chains were sequenced, and detectable features were limited by the absence of alpha or paired-chain data. Broadly in line with IMGT annotations, most TCR beta V segments showed up in productive rearrangements about 90% or about 30% of the time in an earlier analysis of 450 to 750 of the donors. A later analysis found that TCR association rates varied across HLA loci, with DRB1 alleles showing the most associated TCRs and HLA-C alleles the fewest. Assigning TCR associations to individual alleles was difficult when HLA alleles, especially DR and DQ, strongly co-occurred. A further reported finding was that TCR beta sequences accurately predicted the HLA-A and HLA-B alleles for most subjects in the first cohort. Several of the top co-occurrence clusters appeared to be linked to parvovirus B19, influenza, CMV and Epstein-Barr virus, according to a later analysis. A later analysis found that most CMV-associated TCR beta chains appeared HLA-restricted, with HLA associations seemingly driven largely by CMV exposure. The study gave a list of under 200 TCR beta chains associated with cytomegalovirus. At a false discovery rate of 0.05, a later analysis linked 16,951 TCR beta sequences to specific HLA alleles. A later genetic analysis reported fewer N-insertions in productive TCRs among donors in an Asian-associated ancestry cluster than the roughly 620-donor mean. For the cohort, immune exposure information was limited to CMV serostatus. Because counts were too low, about 18 rarely observed V segments, including chromosome 9 orphons, were excluded from the earlier analysis of 587 of the donors. Roughly uniform sequencing depth across donors was assumed in presence/absence analyses, although this assumption may not hold. A cluster of highly shared sequence variants was judged likely to be a technical artifact of the sequencing pipeline. Because HLA typing was unavailable for some donors at each locus, only the typed subset was used in association tests. Correlated functional status among segregating V segments might reflect linkage disequilibrium, but an unknown experimental factor could not be ruled out. The authors suggested that the approach could potentially be extended to other disease states and immunological phenotypes. A later analysis found that HLA-associated TCR beta chains were more clonally expanded and had lower generation probabilities than equally common non-associated chains. In vitro tests confirmed that a few of the cytomegalovirus-associated TCR beta chains recognize cytomegalovirus antigens. Some IMGT-functional V segments, including TRBV6-2 and TRBV6-3, could not be told apart with the 87-base-pair reads, so those segments were excluded.

The sample comprised PBMCs. The origin of this receptor is a woman aged 18-30 years in good health and CMV-seropositive. The V gene is TRBV9 and the J gene is TRBJ2-7; 8 of the junction bases match TRBD2. For the CDR3, the sequence is CASSVSGTSYEQYF. The nucleotide sequence reads as follows: TGTGCCAGCAGCGTCTCCGGGACTAGCTACGAGCAGTACTTC. With the rest looked up from the reference TRBV9 and TRBJ2-7 genes rather than sequenced, the full variable domain is DSGVTQTPKHLITATGQRVTLRCSPRSGDLSVYWYQQSLDQGLQFLIQYYNGEERAKGNILERFSAQQFPDLHSELNLSSLELGDSALYFCASSVSGTSYEQYFGPGTRLTVT.